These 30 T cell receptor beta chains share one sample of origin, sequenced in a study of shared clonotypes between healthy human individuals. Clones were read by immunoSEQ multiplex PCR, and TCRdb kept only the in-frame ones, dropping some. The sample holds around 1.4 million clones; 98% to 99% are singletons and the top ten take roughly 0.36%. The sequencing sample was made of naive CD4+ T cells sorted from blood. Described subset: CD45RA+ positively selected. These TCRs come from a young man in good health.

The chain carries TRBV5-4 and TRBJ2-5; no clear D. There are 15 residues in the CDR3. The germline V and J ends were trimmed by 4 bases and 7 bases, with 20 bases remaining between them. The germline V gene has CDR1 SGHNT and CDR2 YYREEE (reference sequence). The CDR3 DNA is TGTGCCAGCAGCCAGAAAATGGGAACAGCCCCGACCCAGTACTTC. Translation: CASSQKMGTAPTQYF.

DNA of the CDR3: TGTGCCACCAGCAGGGGGACAGGGAGACGCGCCGGGGAGCTGTTTTTT. Translating it yields CATSRGTGRRAGELFF. The chain is built from TRBV15 and TRBJ2-2; 9 bases match TRBD1. The junction had 8 bases not matched to a gene; V was cut back by 3 bases and J by 6 bases. Germline V gene lookup returns CDR1 LNHNV and CDR2 YYDKDF (reference sequence). The CDR3 covers 16 residues. The full variable domain, completed using reference TRBV15 and TRBJ2-2, is DAMVIQNPRYQVTQFGKPVTLSCSQTLNHNVMYWYQQKSSQAPKLLFHYYDKDFNNEADTPDNFQSRRPNTSFCFLDIRSPGLGDTAMYLCATSRGTGRRAGELFFGEGSRLTVL.

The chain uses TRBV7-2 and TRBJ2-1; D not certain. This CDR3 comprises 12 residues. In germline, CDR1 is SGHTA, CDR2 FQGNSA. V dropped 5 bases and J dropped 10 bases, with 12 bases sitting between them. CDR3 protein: CASSRSTTEQFF. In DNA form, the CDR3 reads TGTGCCAGCAGCCGGAGCACAACCGAGCAGTTCTTC.

The CDR3 DNA reads TGTGCCAGCAGTTTCTCCACCACAGGGCACTCGGAGACCCAGTACTTC. Encoded protein: CASSFSTTGHSETQYF. The chain couples TRBV28 to TRBJ2-5; D may be TRBD1 (6 bases). Looked up from germline, CDR1 is MDHEN and CDR2 is SYDVKM. The V end was cut by 3 bases, the J end by 5 bases, with 19 bases between. The CDR3 runs 16 residues.

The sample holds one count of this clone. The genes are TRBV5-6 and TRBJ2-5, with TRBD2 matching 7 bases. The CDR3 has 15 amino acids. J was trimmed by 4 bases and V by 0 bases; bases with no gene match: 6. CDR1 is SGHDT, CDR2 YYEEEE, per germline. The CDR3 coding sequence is TGTGCCAGCAGCTTGGCCCCGACGGGGGGAGAGACCCAGTACTTC. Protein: CASSLAPTGGETQYF.

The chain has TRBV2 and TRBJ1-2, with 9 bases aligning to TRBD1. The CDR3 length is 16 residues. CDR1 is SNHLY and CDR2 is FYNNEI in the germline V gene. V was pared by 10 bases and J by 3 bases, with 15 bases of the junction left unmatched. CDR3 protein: CAINRDRVTLDYGYTF. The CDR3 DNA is TGTGCCATCAACCGGGACAGGGTGACGCTCGACTATGGCTACACCTTC.

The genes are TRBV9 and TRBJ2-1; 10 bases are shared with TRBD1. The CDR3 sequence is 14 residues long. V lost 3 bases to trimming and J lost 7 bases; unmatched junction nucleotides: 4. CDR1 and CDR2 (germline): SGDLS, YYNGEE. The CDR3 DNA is TGTGCCAGCAGCGATGACAGGGGGCGAAATGAGCAGTTCTTC. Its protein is CASSDDRGRNEQFF.

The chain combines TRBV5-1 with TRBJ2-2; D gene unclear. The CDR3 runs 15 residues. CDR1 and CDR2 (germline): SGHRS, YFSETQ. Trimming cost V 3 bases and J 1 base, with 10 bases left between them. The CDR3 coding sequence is TGCGCCAGCAGCTGGGGAAACGTGAACACCGGGGAGCTGTTTTTT. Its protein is CASSWGNVNTGELFF.

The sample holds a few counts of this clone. CDR3 sequence (DNA): TGCAGTGCCCAAGGGGGAGCTGAAGCTTTCTTT. Translating gives CSAQGGAEAFF. This chain connects TRBV20-1 to TRBJ1-1; weak D call: TRBD1 (6 bases). From germline, CDR1 is DFQATT and CDR2 SNEGSKA (reference sequence). There are 11 residues in the CDR3. Trimming removed 6 bases at V and 6 bases at J, with 11 bases between.

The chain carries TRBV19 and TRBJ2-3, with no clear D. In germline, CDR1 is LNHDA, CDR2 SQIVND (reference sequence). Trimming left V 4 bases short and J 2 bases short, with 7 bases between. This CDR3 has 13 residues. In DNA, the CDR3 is TGTGCCAGTAGTAAGTGGGACACAGATACGCAGTATTTT. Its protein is CASSKWDTDTQYF.

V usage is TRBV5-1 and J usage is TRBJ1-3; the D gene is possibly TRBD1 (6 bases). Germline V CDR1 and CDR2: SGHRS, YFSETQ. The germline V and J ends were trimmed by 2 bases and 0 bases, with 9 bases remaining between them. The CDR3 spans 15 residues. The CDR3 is CASSFRGLSGNTIYF. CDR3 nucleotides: TGCGCCAGCAGCTTCAGGGGACTCTCTGGAAACACCATATATTTT.

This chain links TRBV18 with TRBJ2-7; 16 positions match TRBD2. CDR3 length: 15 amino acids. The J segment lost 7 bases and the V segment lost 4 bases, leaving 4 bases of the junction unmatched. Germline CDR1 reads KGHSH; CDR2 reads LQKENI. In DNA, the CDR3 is TGTGCCAGCTCACGGGGACTAGCGGGAGGGCAGGAGCAGTACTTC. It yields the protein CASSRGLAGGQEQYF.

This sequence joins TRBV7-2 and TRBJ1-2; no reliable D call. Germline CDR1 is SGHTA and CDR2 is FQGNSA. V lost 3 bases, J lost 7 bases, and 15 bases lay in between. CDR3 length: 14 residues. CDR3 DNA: TGTGCCAGCAGCTTTGACTTTCTGGGTGGTGGCTACACCTTC. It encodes CASSFDFLGGGYTF.

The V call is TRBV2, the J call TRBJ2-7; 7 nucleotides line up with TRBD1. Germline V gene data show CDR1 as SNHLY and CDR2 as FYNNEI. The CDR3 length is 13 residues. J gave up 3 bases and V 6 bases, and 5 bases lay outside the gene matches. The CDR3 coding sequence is TGTGCCAGCAGGCGGACAGGCTTCTACGAGCAGTACTTC. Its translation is CASRRTGFYEQYF.

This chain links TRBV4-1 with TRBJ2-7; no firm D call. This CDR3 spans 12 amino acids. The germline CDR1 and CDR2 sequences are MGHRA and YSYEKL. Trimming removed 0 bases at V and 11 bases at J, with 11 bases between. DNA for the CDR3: TGCGCCAGCAGCCAAGATCTGGCGAAGAAGTACTTC. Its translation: CASSQDLAKKYF.

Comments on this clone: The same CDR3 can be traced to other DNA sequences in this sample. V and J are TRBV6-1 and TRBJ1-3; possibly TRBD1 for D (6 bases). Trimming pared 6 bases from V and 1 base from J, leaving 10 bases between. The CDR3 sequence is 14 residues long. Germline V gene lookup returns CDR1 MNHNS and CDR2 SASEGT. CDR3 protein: CASRAGASGNTIYF. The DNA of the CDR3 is TGTGCCAGCAGGGCGGGGGCATCTGGAAACACCATATATTTT.

CDR3 sequence (DNA): TGCGCCAGCAGCTTAATGGGACCGCGGGAGGGCGGGGAGCTGTTTTTT. It yields the protein CASSLMGPREGGELFF. The J gene is TRBJ2-2, the V gene TRBV5-1, with TRBD2 matching over 9 bases. This CDR3 is 16 amino acids long. Germline CDR1 SGHRS, CDR2 YFSETQ. V lost 2 bases to trimming and J lost 7 bases; unmatched junction nucleotides: 9.

CDR3 residues: CASSRSGSTDTQYF. CDR3 bases: TGTGCCAGCAGCCGCAGCGGGAGCACAGATACGCAGTATTTT. The V call is TRBV5-4, the J call TRBJ2-3, with a weak D call TRBD2 (6 bases). With 4 bases removed from V and 0 bases from J, the gap between germline ends came to 9 bases. CDR1 is SGHNT, CDR2 YYREEE, per germline (reference sequence). The CDR3 spans 14 residues. Combining the CDR3 with reference TRBV5-4 and TRBJ2-3 gives the whole variable domain ETGVTQSPTHLIKTRGQQVTLRCSSQSGHNTVSWYQQALGQGPQFIFQYYREEENGRGNFPPRFSGLQFPNYSSELNVNALELDDSALYLCASSRSGSTDTQYFGPGTRLTVL.

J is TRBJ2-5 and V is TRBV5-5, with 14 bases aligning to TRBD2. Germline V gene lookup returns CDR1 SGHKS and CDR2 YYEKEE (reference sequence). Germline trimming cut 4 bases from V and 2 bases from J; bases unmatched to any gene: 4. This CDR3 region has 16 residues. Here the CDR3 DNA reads TGTGCCAGCAGCAGGACTAGCGGGGGGAGACAAGAGACCCAGTACTTC. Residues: CASSRTSGGRQETQYF. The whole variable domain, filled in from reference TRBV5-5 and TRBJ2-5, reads DAGVTQSPTHLIKTRGQQVTLRCSPISGHKSVSWYQQVLGQGPQFIFQYYEKEERGRGNFPDRFSARQFPNYSSELNVNALLLGDSALYLCASSRTSGGRQETQYFGPGTRLLVL.

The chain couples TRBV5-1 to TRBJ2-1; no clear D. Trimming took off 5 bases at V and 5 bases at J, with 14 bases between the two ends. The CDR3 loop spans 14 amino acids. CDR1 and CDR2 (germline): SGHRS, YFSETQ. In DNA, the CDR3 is TGCGCCAGCAGTTTGATTCCGGAGAACAATGAGCAGTTCTTC. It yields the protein CASSLIPENNEQFF.

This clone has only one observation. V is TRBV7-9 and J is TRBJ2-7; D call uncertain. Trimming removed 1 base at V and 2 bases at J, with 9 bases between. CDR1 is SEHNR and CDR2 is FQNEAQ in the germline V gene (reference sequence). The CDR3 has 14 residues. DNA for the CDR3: TGTGCCAGCAGCTTAGTTGGTAGGGCCTACGAGCAGTACTTC. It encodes CASSLVGRAYEQYF.

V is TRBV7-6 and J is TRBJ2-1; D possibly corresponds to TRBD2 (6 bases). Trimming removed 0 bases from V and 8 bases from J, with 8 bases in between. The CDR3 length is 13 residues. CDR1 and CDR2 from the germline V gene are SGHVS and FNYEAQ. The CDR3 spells CASSLARGYEQFF. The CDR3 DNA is TGTGCCAGCAGCTTAGCGCGGGGATATGAGCAGTTCTTC.

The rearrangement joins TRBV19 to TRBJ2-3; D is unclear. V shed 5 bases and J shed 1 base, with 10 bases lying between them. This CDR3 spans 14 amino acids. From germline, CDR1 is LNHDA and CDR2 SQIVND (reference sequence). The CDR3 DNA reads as TGTGCCAGTAGTGTGGGATGGGGCACAGATACGCAGTATTTT. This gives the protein CASSVGWGTDTQYF.

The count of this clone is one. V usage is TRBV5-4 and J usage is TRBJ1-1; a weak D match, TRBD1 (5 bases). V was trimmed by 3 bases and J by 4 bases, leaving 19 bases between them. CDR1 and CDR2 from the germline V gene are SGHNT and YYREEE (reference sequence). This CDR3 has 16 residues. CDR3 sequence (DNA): TGTGCCAGCAGCTCAGGTTTACAGGAAAGGGTCACTGAAGCTTTCTTT. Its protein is CASSSGLQERVTEAFF.

CDR3 sequence reads: CASETSGRSTDTQYF. The CDR3 DNA reads TGTGCCAGCGAGACTAGCGGGAGATCAACAGATACGCAGTATTTT. The V call is TRBV2, the J call TRBJ2-3; 12 positions match TRBD2. The V gene end was trimmed by 8 bases and the J gene end by 3 bases; junction bases not matched to a gene: 6. Germline V gives CDR1 SNHLY, CDR2 FYNNEI. This CDR3 contains 15 residues.

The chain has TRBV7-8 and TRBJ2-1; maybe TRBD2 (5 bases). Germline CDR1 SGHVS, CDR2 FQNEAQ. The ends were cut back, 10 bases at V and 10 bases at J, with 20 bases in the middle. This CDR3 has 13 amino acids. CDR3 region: CATYPTAGSEQFF. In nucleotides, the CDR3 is TGTGCCACGTACCCAACGGCGGGCTCCGAGCAGTTCTTC. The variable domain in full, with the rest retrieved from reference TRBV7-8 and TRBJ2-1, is GAGVSQSPRYKVAKRGQDVALRCDPISGHVSLFWYQQALGQGPEFLTYFQNEAQLDKSGLPSDRFFAERPEGSVSTLKIQRTQQEDSAVYLCATYPTAGSEQFFGPGTRLTVL.

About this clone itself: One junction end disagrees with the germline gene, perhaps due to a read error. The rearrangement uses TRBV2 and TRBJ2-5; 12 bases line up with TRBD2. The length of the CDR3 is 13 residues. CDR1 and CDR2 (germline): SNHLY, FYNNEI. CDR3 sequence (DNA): TGTGCCAGCTCCCCCGGACTAGCGGGACGCCCGGACTTC. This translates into CASSPGLAGRPDF.

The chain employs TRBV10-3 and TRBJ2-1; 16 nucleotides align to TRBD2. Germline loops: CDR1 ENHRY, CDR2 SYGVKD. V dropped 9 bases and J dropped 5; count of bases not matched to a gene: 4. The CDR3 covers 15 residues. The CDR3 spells CAIGTSGRDHNEQFF. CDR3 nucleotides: TGTGCCATTGGGACTAGCGGGAGGGATCACAATGAGCAGTTCTTC.

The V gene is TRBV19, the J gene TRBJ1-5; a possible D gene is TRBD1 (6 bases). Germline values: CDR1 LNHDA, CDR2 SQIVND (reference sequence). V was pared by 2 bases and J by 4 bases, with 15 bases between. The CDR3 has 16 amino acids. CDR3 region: CASSIMGRGGNQPQHF. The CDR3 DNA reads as TGTGCCAGTAGTATAATGGGCAGGGGTGGAAATCAGCCCCAGCATTTT.

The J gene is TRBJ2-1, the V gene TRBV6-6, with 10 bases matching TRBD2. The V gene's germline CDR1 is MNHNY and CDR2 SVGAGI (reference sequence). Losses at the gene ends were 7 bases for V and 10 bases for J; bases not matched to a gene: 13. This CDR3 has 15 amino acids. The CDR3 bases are TGTGCCAGCAACAGACTAGCGGGTGCCGTTGGCGAGCAGTTCTTC. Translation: CASNRLAGAVGEQFF.